This T cell receptor (beta chain) was profiled in a study of identifying expanded T cells in peripheral blood. Notes on this clone: Its cognate antigen is unknown.

With V trimmed by 7 bases and J by 4 bases, 6 bases remained unmatched. CDR1 and CDR2 from the germline V gene are SNHLY and FYNNEI. This CDR3 is 15 amino acids long. General study points: Technical replicates showed roughly 1.2 changed clones; about two weeks roughly 18; four weeks 19. Two-week clone count variance significantly increased as total template count grew.

Only in-frame clones appear in the TCRdb table, and some are missing; sequencing was by immunoSEQ multiplex PCR. The sample has 60,000 to 80,000 clones; 90% are singletons. The sequence came from a person aged 18 to 75 in good health. The chain combines TRBV2 with TRBJ2-2, with 10 bases aligning to TRBD2. What was sequenced was blood. In DNA, the CDR3 is TGTGCCAGCACCGGGAGCGGGGGGGGCACCGGGGAGCTGTTTTTT. Encoded protein: CASTGSGGGTGELFF.